The source of this T cell receptor (beta chain) is a study of PD-L1 blockade in urothelial cancer. General study results and limits: Prediction of better survival came from below-median pretreatment blood TCR clonality.

As to this clone: Its antigen is currently unknown.

Time point of the sample: peripheral blood 6 weeks after treatment start. Sample numbers ranged from 1 to 8 per patient, encompassing pretreatment and on-treatment collections. Clones were sequenced by immunoSEQ multiplex PCR, and TCRdb holds only the in-frame ones, with some missing. The data show more than 60,000 clones, roughly 90% seen once. CDR1 is SGHKS, CDR2 YYEKEE, per germline (reference sequence). This CDR3 comprises 15 residues. With 4 bases clipped from V and 4 bases from J, the junction kept 7 bases outside the gene matches. The sequencing used PBMCs, collected around atezolizumab (anti-PD-L1) treatment. The chain has TRBV5-5 and TRBJ2-7, with TRBD2 matching 11 bases. The TCR was taken from a man aged 60 to 75 with urothelial cancer. The CDR3 sequence is CASSLGLAENYEQYF. The CDR3 nucleotides are TGTGCCAGCAGCCTGGGACTAGCGGAAAATTACGAGCAGTACTTC.